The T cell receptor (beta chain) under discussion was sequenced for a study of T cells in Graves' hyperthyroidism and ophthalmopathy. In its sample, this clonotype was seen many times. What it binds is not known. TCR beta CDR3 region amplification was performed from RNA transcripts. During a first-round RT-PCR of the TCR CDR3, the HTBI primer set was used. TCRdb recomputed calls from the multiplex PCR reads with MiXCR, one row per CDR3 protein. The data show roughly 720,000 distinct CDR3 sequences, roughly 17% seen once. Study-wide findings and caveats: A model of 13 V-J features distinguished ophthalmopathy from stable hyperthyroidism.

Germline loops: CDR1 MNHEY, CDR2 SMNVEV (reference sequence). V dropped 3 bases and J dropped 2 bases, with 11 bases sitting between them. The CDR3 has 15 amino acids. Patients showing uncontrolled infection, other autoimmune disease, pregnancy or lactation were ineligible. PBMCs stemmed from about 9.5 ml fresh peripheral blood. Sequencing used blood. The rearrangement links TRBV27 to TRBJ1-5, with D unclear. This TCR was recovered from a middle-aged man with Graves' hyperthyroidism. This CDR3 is CASSLVRGGNQPQHF. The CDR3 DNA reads TGTGCCAGCAGTTTGGTCCGGGGTGGCAATCAGCCCCAGCATTTT.